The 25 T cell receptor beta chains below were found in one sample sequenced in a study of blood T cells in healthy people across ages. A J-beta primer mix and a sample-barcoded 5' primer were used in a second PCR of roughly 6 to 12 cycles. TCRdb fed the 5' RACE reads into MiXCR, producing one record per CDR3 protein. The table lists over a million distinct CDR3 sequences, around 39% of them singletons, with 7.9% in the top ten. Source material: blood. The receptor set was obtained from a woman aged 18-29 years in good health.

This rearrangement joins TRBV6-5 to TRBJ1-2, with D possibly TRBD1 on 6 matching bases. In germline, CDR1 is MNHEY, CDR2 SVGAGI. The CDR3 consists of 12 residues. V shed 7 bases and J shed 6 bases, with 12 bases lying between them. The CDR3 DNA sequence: TGTGCCAGCACTCTCTCAGGGGATGGCTACACCTTC. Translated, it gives CASTLSGDGYTF.

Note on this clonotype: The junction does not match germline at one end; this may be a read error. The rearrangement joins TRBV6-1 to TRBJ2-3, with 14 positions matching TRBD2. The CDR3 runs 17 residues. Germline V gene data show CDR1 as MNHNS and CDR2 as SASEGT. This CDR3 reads CASSESGLAGVTDTLYF. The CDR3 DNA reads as TGTGCCAGCAGTGAATCGGGACTAGCGGGAGTCACAGATACGCTGTATTTT.

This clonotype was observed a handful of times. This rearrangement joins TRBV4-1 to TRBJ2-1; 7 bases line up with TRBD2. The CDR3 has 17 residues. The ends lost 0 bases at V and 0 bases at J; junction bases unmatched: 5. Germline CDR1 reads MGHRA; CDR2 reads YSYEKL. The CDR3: CASSQEGGRSSYNEQFF. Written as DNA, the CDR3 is TGCGCCAGCAGCCAAGAGGGGGGGAGAAGCTCCTACAATGAGCAGTTCTTC.

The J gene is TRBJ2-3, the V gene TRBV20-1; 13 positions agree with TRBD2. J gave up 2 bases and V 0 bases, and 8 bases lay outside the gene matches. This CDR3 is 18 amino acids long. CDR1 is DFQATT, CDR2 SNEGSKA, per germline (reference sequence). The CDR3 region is CSARDIRGLAGPTDTQYF. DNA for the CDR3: TGCAGTGCTAGAGATATCCGGGGACTAGCGGGGCCCACAGATACGCAGTATTTT.

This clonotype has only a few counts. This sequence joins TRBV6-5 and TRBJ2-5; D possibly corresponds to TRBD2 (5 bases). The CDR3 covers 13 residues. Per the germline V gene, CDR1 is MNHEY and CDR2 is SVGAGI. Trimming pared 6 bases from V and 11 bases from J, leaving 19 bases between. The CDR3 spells CASRVGLFEKQYF. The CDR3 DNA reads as TGTGCCAGCAGAGTCGGACTGTTTGAGAAGCAGTACTTC.

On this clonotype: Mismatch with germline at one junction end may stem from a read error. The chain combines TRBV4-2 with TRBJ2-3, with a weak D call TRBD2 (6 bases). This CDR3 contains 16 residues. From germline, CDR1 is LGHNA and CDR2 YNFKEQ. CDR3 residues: CASSPTSVGGADTQYF. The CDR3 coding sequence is TGTGCCAGTAGCCCGACTTCCGTTGGCGGGGCAGATACGCAGTATTTT.

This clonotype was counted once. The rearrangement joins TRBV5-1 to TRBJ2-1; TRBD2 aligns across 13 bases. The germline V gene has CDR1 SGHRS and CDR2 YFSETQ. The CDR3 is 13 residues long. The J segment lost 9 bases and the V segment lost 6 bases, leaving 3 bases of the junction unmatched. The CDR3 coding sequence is TGCGCCAGCACCGGGACTAGCGGGGCTGAGCAGTTCTTC. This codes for CASTGTSGAEQFF.

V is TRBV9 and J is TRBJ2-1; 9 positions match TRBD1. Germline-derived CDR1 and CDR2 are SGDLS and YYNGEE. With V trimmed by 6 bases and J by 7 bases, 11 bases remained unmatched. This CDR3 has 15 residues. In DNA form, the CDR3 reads TGTGCCAGCAACTGGCGCGGGACAGGGTATAATGAGCAGTTCTTC. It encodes CASNWRGTGYNEQFF.

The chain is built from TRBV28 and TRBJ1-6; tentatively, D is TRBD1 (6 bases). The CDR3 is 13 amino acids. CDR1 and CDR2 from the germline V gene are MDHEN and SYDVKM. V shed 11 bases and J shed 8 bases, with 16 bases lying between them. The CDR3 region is CAATRPGDSPLHF. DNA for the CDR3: TGTGCCGCTACGCGGCCAGGGGATTCACCCCTCCACTTT.

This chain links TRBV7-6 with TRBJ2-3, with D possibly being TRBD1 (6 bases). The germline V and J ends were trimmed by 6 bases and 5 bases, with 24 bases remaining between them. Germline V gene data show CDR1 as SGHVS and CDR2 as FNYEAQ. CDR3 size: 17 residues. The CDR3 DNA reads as TGTGCCAGCAGGTCCGGGGCTGGGACAACGACAGGAGATACGCAGTATTTT. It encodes CASRSGAGTTTGDTQYF.

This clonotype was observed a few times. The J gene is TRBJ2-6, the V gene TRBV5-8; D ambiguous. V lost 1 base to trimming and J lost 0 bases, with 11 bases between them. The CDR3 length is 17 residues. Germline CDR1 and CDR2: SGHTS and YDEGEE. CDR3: CASSLFQDLSGANVLTF. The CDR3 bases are TGTGCCAGCAGCTTGTTCCAGGACCTCTCTGGGGCCAACGTCCTGACTTTC. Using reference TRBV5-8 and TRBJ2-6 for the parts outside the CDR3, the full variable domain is EAGVTQSPTHLIKTRGQQATLRCSPISGHTSVYWYQQALGLGLQFLLWYDEGEERNRGNFPPRFSGRQFPNYSSELNVNALELEDSALYLCASSLFQDLSGANVLTFGAGSRLTVL.

Here the CDR3 DNA reads TGTGCCAGCAGTTTAACGGGACAGGGCGTAGATACGCAGTATTTT. It translates to CASSLTGQGVDTQYF. This sequence joins TRBV28 and TRBJ2-3, with 9 bases matching TRBD1. Germline trimming cut 2 bases from V and 5 bases from J; bases unmatched to any gene: 5. The CDR3 is made up of 15 amino acids. CDR1 and CDR2 (germline): MDHEN, SYDVKM.

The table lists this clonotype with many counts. This CDR3 is CASSDGTSGGNEQFF. CDR3 sequence (DNA): TGTGCCAGCAGTGACGGGACTAGCGGGGGGAATGAGCAGTTCTTC. The chain uses TRBV6-4 and TRBJ2-1, with 15 bases aligning to TRBD2. Trimming took 2 bases from V and 7 from J; bases not matched to a gene: 0. The CDR3 has 15 amino acids. The V gene's germline CDR1 is MRHNA and CDR2 SNTAGT.

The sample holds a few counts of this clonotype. This CDR3 is CASSQEERRGDEQFF. Written as DNA, the CDR3 is TGCGCCAGCAGCCAAGAAGAGCGGCGGGGCGATGAGCAGTTCTTC. The chain links TRBV4-1 to TRBJ2-1; D possibly corresponds to TRBD2 (6 bases). Per the germline V gene, CDR1 is MGHRA and CDR2 is YSYEKL. The CDR3 has 15 residues. V gave up 0 bases and J gave up 8 bases, with 14 bases separating them.

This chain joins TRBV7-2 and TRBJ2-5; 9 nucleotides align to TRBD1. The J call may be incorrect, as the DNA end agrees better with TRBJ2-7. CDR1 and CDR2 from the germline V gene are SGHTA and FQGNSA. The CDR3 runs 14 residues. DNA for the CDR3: TGTGCCAGCAGCAGAACAGGGGGCATCGACGAGCAGTACTTC. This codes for CASSRTGGIDEQYF.

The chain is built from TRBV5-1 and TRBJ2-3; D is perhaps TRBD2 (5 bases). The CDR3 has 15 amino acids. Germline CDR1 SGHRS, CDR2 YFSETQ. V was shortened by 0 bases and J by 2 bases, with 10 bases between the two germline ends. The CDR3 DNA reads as TGCGCCAGCAGCTTGGACGGGAAGGTCACAGATACGCAGTATTTT. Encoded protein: CASSLDGKVTDTQYF.

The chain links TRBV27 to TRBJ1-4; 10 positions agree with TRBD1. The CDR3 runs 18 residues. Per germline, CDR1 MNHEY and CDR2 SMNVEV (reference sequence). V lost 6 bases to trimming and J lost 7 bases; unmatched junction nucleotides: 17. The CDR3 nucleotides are TGTGCCAGCAGCGGACATACGTACGACAGGGGGCTTGGTGAAAAACTGTTTTTT. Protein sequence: CASSGHTYDRGLGEKLFF.

In DNA, the CDR3 is TGTGCCAGCAGCCACACGGGGACTAGCGGGGACATTCAGTACTTC. This encodes CASSHTGTSGDIQYF. The chain carries TRBV4-2 and TRBJ2-4; TRBD2 matches at 13 bases. Trimming cost V 3 bases and J 8 bases; bases outside gene matches: 4. Germline assignment: CDR1 LGHNA and CDR2 YNFKEQ. The CDR3 length is 15 residues.

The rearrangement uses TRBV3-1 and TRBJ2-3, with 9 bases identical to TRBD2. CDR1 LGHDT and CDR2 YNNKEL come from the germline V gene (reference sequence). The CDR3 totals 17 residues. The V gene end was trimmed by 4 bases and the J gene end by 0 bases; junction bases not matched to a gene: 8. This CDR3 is CASSRGKTSGSTDTQYF. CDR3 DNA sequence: TGTGCCAGCAGCCGCGGCAAGACTAGCGGAAGCACAGATACGCAGTATTTT.

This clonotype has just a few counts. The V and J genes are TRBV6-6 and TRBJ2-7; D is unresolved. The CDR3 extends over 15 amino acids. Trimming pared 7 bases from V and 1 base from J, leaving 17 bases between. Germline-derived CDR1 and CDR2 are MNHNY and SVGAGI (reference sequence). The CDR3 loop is CASIPNADSSYEQYF. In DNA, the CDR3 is TGTGCCAGCATCCCCAACGCGGATTCTTCCTACGAGCAGTACTTC.

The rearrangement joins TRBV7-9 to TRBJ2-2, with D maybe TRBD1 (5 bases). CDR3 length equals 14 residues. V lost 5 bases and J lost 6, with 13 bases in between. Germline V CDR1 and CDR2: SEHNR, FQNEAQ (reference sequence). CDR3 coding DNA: TGTGCCAGCAGCCCCTTGGGGCCTCCCGGGGAGCTGTTTTTT. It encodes CASSPLGPPGELFF.

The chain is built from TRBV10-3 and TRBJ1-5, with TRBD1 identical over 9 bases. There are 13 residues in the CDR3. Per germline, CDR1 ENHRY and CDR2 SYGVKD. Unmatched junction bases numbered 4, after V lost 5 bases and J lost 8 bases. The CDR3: CAISLDRGKPQHF. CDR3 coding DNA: TGTGCCATCAGTCTGGACAGGGGAAAGCCCCAGCATTTT.

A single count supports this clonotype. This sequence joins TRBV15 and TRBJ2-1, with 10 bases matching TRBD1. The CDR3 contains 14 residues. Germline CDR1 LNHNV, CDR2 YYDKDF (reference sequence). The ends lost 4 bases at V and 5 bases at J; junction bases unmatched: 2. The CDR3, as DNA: TGTGCCACCAGCAACGACAGGGGGCACAATGAGCAGTTCTTC. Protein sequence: CATSNDRGHNEQFF.

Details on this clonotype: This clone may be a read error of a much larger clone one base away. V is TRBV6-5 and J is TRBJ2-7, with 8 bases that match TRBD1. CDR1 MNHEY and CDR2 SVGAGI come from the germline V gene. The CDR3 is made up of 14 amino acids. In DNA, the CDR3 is TGTGACAGCAGTAACGGACAGGGAACCTACGAGCAGTACTTC. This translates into CDSSNGQGTYEQYF.

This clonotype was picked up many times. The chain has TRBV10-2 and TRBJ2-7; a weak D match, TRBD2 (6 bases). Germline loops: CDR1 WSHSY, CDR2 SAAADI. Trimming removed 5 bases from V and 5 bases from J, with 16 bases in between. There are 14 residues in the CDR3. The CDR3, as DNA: TGCGCCAGCAGTCGCGGCGGGGTAGTGGACGAGCAGTACTTC. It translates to CASSRGGVVDEQYF.